The 9 T cell receptor beta chains listed next were all sequenced from one sample in a study of cytomegalovirus exposure and HLA in healthy donors. Method: immunoSEQ multiplex PCR; TCRdb's copy keeps in-frame clones and lacks some. This sample has approximately 110,000 clones, with 85% to 95% found just once. What was sequenced was PBMCs. The receptor set was obtained from a woman between 18 and 29 years old in good health and CMV-seronegative.

The gene calls are TRBV10-3 and TRBJ1-5, with D perhaps TRBD1 (5 bases). Trimming pared 2 bases from V and 11 bases from J, leaving 16 bases between. This CDR3 region has 14 residues. Germline V gives CDR1 ENHRY, CDR2 SYGVKD. CDR3: CAISEGEGRGAQHF. DNA of the CDR3: TGTGCCATCAGTGAGGGGGAGGGGCGGGGGGCCCAGCATTTT.

The V and J genes are TRBV7-9 and TRBJ2-3, with D tentatively TRBD2 (7 bases). The germline gives CDR1 SEHNR, CDR2 FQNEAQ (reference sequence). This CDR3 spans 14 amino acids. Trimming removed 5 bases at V and 2 bases at J, with 11 bases between. The CDR3 DNA follows: TGTGCCAGCAGCGGGGGGGGCCCCACAGATACGCAGTATTTT. Translating it yields CASSGGGPTDTQYF.

The rearrangement links TRBV30 to TRBJ1-3; D is unclear. The CDR3 runs 12 residues. In germline, CDR1 is GTSNPN, CDR2 SVGIG (reference sequence). V lost 8 bases, J lost 2 bases, and 10 bases lay in between. CDR3 sequence reads: CARGSTGNTIYF. The CDR3 nucleotides are TGTGCCCGAGGGTCTACTGGAAACACCATATATTTT. Full variable domain (rest looked up from reference TRBV30 and TRBJ1-3): SQTIHQWPATLVQPVGSPLSLECTVEGTSNPNLYWYRQAAGRGLQLLFYSVGIGQISSEVPQNLSASRPQDRQFILSSKKLLLSDSGFYLCARGSTGNTIYFGEGSWLTVV.

V gene TRBV25-1 combines with J gene TRBJ1-5; 8 bases map to TRBD1. Germline V gene lookup returns CDR1 MGHDK and CDR2 SYGVNS. The length of the CDR3 is 14 residues. V lost 2 bases to trimming and J lost 6 bases; unmatched junction nucleotides: 3. The CDR3, as DNA: TGTGCCAGCAGTGAAACAGGGGGAGGTCAGCCCCAGCATTTT. As protein: CASSETGGGQPQHF.

The chain combines TRBV28 with TRBJ1-1, with TRBD1 identical over 7 bases. J gave up 5 bases and V 6 bases, and 9 bases lay outside the gene matches. Germline lookup yields CDR1 MDHEN and CDR2 SYDVKM. This CDR3 comprises 14 residues. This CDR3 reads CASSRTGVKTEAFF. The DNA for the CDR3 is TGTGCCAGCAGCCGAACAGGGGTCAAAACTGAAGCTTTCTTT.

This clone was recorded once. The chain has TRBV10-1 and TRBJ2-5; 8 nucleotides align to TRBD1. Trimming at V came to 10 bases and at J to 4 bases, leaving 8 bases not matched to a gene. CDR1 and CDR2 (germline): WNHNN, SYGVQD (reference sequence). This CDR3 is built from 13 residues. The CDR3 here is CATPQGAVETQYF. The CDR3 DNA is TGCGCCACACCCCAGGGGGCTGTAGAGACCCAGTACTTC.

The chain uses TRBV12-5 and TRBJ2-5; D is undetermined. The V and J ends lost 5 bases and 1 base respectively, with 14 bases between them. The CDR3 runs 15 residues. Looked up from germline, CDR1 is LGHNT and CDR2 is FRNRAP. The CDR3 region is CASGTPSGPQETQYF. Here the CDR3 DNA reads TGTGCTAGTGGTACGCCTTCTGGGCCCCAAGAGACCCAGTACTTC.

This rearrangement joins TRBV5-6 to TRBJ1-1; D is unresolved. This CDR3 comprises 13 residues. The germline CDR1 and CDR2 sequences are SGHDT and YYEEEE. V lost 1 base, J lost 10 bases, and 14 bases lay in between. Here the CDR3 reads CASSLRRISGAFF. As DNA, the CDR3 is TGTGCCAGCAGCTTGAGAAGGATCTCGGGAGCTTTCTTT.

The J gene is TRBJ1-3, the V gene TRBV18, with D possibly being TRBD1 (5 bases). The V end was cut by 1 base, the J end by 4 bases, with 11 bases between. The germline gives CDR1 KGHSH, CDR2 LQKENI. The CDR3 has 15 residues. The CDR3 here is CASSPREGVGNTIYF. The CDR3 nucleotides read TGTGCCAGCTCACCACGGGAAGGGGTCGGAAACACCATATATTTT.